A single sample is the source of the 15 T cell receptor beta chains below, sequenced in a study of cytomegalovirus exposure and HLA in healthy donors. The data were produced by immunoSEQ multiplex PCR, yet TCRdb's version contains in-frame clones alone and is incomplete. This sample has some 170,000 clones, with around nine tenths found just once. Source material: PBMCs. The origin of the receptors is a man aged 25 to 40 in good health and CMV-seropositive.

This clone appeared a few times. The V gene is TRBV18, the J gene TRBJ1-2; 10 bases match TRBD1. Germline trimming cut 1 base from V and 8 bases from J; bases unmatched to any gene: 13. The CDR3 contains 17 residues. The V gene's germline CDR1 is KGHSH and CDR2 LQKENI. CDR3 amino acids: CASSPLGQGKFTSGYTF. CDR3 in DNA: TGTGCCAGCTCACCACTGGGACAGGGGAAGTTTACCTCCGGCTACACCTTC. The variable domain in full, completed from reference TRBV18 and TRBJ1-2, reads NAGVMQNPRHLVRRRGQEARLRCSPMKGHSHVYWYRQLPEEGLKFMVYLQKENIIDESGMPKERFSAEFPKEGPSILRIQQVVRGDSAAYFCASSPLGQGKFTSGYTFGSGTRLTVV.

The V call is TRBV25-1, the J call TRBJ2-7; D unclear. V was cut by 6 bases and J by 0 bases, with 3 bases left in between. CDR1 is MGHDK and CDR2 is SYGVNS in the germline V gene. CDR3 length equals 11 residues. CDR3 protein: CASSVSYEQYF. CDR3 in DNA: TGTGCCAGCAGCGTCTCCTACGAGCAGTACTTC.

This CDR3 reads CASRTTGTGGEKLFF. The CDR3 DNA sequence: TGTGCCAGCAGAACAACCGGGACAGGAGGGGAAAAACTGTTTTTT. The chain has TRBV6-5 and TRBJ1-4, with 8 nucleotides matching TRBD1. V lost 6 bases to trimming and J lost 8 bases; unmatched junction nucleotides: 11. The CDR3 is made up of 15 amino acids. Germline CDR1 and CDR2: MNHEY and SVGAGI.

The rearrangement uses TRBV5-6 and TRBJ2-1; D may be TRBD2 (5 bases). With 2 bases removed from V and 3 bases from J, the gap between germline ends came to 6 bases. This CDR3 spans 13 amino acids. Germline loops: CDR1 SGHDT, CDR2 YYEEEE. The CDR3 here is CASSLTSYNEQFF. CDR3 in DNA: TGTGCCAGCAGCTTAACTAGCTACAATGAGCAGTTCTTC.

This rearrangement joins TRBV10-1 to TRBJ2-1, with D possibly being TRBD1 (5 bases). V lost 9 bases, J lost 0 bases, and 21 bases lay in between. CDR3 length equals 17 residues. Germline-derived CDR1 and CDR2 are WNHNN and SYGVQD (reference sequence). The CDR3 protein is CARQGAGRNSSYNEQFF. For the CDR3, the DNA is TGCGCCAGGCAGGGCGCCGGGCGGAACAGCTCCTACAATGAGCAGTTCTTC.

V and J are TRBV5-1 and TRBJ2-2, with 7 positions matching TRBD1. This CDR3 is 17 amino acids long. V lost 0 bases, J lost 6 bases, and 11 bases stayed unmatched. CDR1 and CDR2 (germline): SGHRS, YFSETQ. The CDR3 protein is CASSLVPPDRAPGELFF. The CDR3 DNA follows: TGCGCCAGCAGCTTGGTGCCCCCCGACAGGGCGCCCGGGGAGCTGTTTTTT. The entire variable domain, with the rest obtained from reference TRBV5-1 and TRBJ2-2, is as follows: KAGVTQTPRYLIKTRGQQVTLSCSPISGHRSVSWYQQTPGQGLQFLFEYFSETQRNKGNFPGRFSGRQFSNSRSEMNVSTLELGDSALYLCASSLVPPDRAPGELFFGEGSRLTVL.

The J gene is TRBJ2-5, the V gene TRBV11-3; D possibly corresponds to TRBD2 (5 bases). Trimming left V 5 bases short and J 5 bases short, with 12 bases between. The CDR3 consists of 13 residues. Germline-derived CDR1 and CDR2 are SGHNT and YENEEA. The CDR3 DNA reads TGTGCCAGCAGCCCGGGGATCCCGGAGACCCAGTACTTC. Amino acid sequence: CASSPGIPETQYF. The complete variable domain, with remaining parts taken from reference TRBV11-3 and TRBJ2-5, reads EAGVVQSPRYKIIEKKQPVAFWCNPISGHNTLYWYLQNLGQGPELLIRYENEEAVDDSQLPKDRFSAERLKGVDSTLKIQPAELGDSAVYLCASSPGIPETQYFGPGTRLLVL.

The chain couples TRBV7-6 to TRBJ2-5; D may be TRBD2 (5 bases). The CDR3 loop spans 15 amino acids. Germline CDR1 SGHVS, CDR2 FNYEAQ. V lost 3 bases to trimming and J lost 5 bases, with 16 bases between them. In DNA form, the CDR3 reads TGTGCCAGCAGCTTCTCAATGACCCGCGGGGAGACCCAGTACTTC. Amino acid sequence: CASSFSMTRGETQYF.

V gene TRBV14 combines with J gene TRBJ2-7, with D unclear. The CDR3 sequence is 13 residues long. Trimming shortened V by 4 bases and J by 6 bases, and 13 bases separated the two germline ends. Germline CDR1 reads SGHDN; CDR2 reads FVKESK. CDR3 coding DNA: TGTGCCAGCAGCCCTCAAGCTCGGCGCGAGCAGTACTTC. As protein: CASSPQARREQYF.

The chain has TRBV9 and TRBJ1-1; TRBD1 agrees at 7 bases. V dropped 0 bases and J dropped 6; count of bases not matched to a gene: 2. The CDR3 is 13 amino acids. CDR1 and CDR2 from the germline V gene are SGDLS and YYNGEE. The CDR3, as DNA: TGTGCCAGCAGCGTAGCTAGGGGGCCTGAAGCTTTCTTT. This translates into CASSVARGPEAFF.

The CDR3 nucleotides are TGTGCCAGCAGCGTAACGGGGTACCAAGAGACCCAGTACTTC. Translation gives CASSVTGYQETQYF. The J gene is TRBJ2-5, the V gene TRBV7-2; possible D gene TRBD2, 5 bases. Per the germline V gene, CDR1 is SGHTA and CDR2 is FQGNSA. The CDR3 spans 14 residues. With 5 bases removed from V and 0 bases from J, the gap between germline ends came to 10 bases.

V is TRBV5-4 and J is TRBJ2-1; the match to TRBD2 covers 14 bases. The CDR3 covers 16 residues. Germline V gene lookup returns CDR1 SGHNT and CDR2 YYREEE (reference sequence). The trim removed 1 base at V and 9 bases at J, leaving 6 bases unmatched. The CDR3 here is CASSLFGTSGSGEQFF. Written as DNA, the CDR3 is TGTGCCAGCAGCTTGTTCGGGACTAGCGGGAGTGGTGAGCAGTTCTTC.

The genes are TRBV10-3 and TRBJ1-1; D not resolved. The germline V and J ends were trimmed by 9 bases and 1 base, with 12 bases remaining between them. The CDR3 extends over 13 amino acids. CDR1 is ENHRY, CDR2 SYGVKD, per germline. This CDR3 reads CAIRALKNTEAFF. In DNA, the CDR3 is TGTGCCATTAGGGCCCTCAAGAACACTGAAGCTTTCTTT.

The rearrangement links TRBV5-1 to TRBJ2-5; 11 bases line up with TRBD2. The germline gives CDR1 SGHRS, CDR2 YFSETQ. Trimming cost V 6 bases and J 2 bases; bases outside gene matches: 3. The CDR3 contains 14 residues. CDR3 in DNA: TGCGCCAGCATCGGGACTAGCGGACAAGAGACCCAGTACTTC. Residues: CASIGTSGQETQYF. The variable domain in full, completed from reference TRBV5-1 and TRBJ2-5, reads KAGVTQTPRYLIKTRGQQVTLSCSPISGHRSVSWYQQTPGQGLQFLFEYFSETQRNKGNFPGRFSGRQFSNSRSEMNVSTLELGDSALYLCASIGTSGQETQYFGPGTRLLVL.

The V gene is TRBV4-1, the J gene TRBJ2-7, with 8 bases identical to TRBD1. CDR3 size: 16 residues. The germline V gene encodes CDR1 MGHRA and CDR2 YSYEKL. The J segment lost 2 bases and the V segment lost 0 bases, leaving 6 bases of the junction unmatched. This chain's CDR3 is CASSQDAGGIAYEQYF. CDR3 nucleotide sequence: TGCGCCAGCAGCCAAGATGCAGGGGGCATCGCCTACGAGCAGTACTTC.